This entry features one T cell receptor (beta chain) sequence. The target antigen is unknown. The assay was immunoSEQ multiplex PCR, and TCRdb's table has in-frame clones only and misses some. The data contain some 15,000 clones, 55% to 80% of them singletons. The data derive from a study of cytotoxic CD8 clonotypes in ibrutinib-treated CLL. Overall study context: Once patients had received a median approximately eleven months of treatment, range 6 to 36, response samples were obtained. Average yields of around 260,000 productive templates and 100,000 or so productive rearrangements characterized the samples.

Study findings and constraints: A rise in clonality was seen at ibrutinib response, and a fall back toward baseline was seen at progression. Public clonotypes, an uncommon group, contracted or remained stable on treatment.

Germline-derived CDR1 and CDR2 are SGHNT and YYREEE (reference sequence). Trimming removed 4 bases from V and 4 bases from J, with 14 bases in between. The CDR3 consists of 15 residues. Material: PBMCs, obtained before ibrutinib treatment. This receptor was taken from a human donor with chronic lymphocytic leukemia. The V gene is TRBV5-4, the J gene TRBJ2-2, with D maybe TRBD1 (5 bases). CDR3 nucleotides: TGTGCCAGCAGCGGCCAGGGTTTCGGCACCGGGGAGCTGTTTTTT. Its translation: CASSGQGFGTGELFF.